This T cell receptor beta chain was recorded in a study of PD-1 blockade in classical Hodgkin lymphoma. Profiled with immunoSEQ multiplex PCR; TCRdb holds only in-frame clones, not every one. The table lists over 20,000 clones, nearly 80% of them singletons. Study-level findings and limits: Patients starting nivolumab less than 1 year after ASCT had lower diversity and were excluded from later analyses. Unlike CD8+ TCR diversity, which did not rise significantly by C4D1, CD4+ TCR diversity did.

Trimming pared 0 bases from V and 0 bases from J, leaving 9 bases between. Germline lookup yields CDR1 SGHKS and CDR2 YYEKEE (reference sequence). This CDR3 is 16 amino acids long. Regarding this clone: Its antigen is as yet unknown.

Time point given: cycle 4 day 1 (C4D1), after less than 7 weeks of nivolumab. Every patient was affected by relapse after autologous stem cell transplantation, while exposure to brentuximab vedotin was not uniform. V usage is TRBV5-5 and J usage is TRBJ2-2; D is unclear. This TCR came from a human donor with classical Hodgkin lymphoma. The material sequenced was peripheral blood mononuclear cells (PBMCs), taken before the fourth cycle of nivolumab. The CDR3 spells CASSLALAPNTGELFF. CDR3 in DNA: TGTGCCAGCAGCTTGGCCTTAGCCCCGAACACCGGGGAGCTGTTTTTT.